This T cell receptor (beta chain) was recorded in a study of beta chain features in type 1 diabetes. Every isolated RNA sample was fully reverse transcribed, so sequencing captured expressed TCRB transcripts. Method: immunoSEQ multiplex PCR; TCRdb's copy keeps in-frame clones and lacks some. The profile shows 350,000 to 450,000 clones, about 15% of them singletons. Every single donor gave one heparinised blood draw, and these averaged about 100 mL. Sorted CD4+ subsets: naive, central memory, regulatory, stem cell-like memory (CD45RO/CCR7/CD25/CD127/CD95/CD27 panel). In regard to this clone: Its cognate antigen is unknown.

Study-wide points: Equally in patients and controls, PCR might preferentially amplify shorter templates. In comparison with healthy donors, patients had naive, central memory and Treg TCRB repertoires that appeared more similar.

Germline assignment: CDR1 SGHTA and CDR2 FQGNSA. Losses at the gene ends were 5 bases for V and 8 bases for J; bases not matched to a gene: 16. The CDR3 is 16 residues long. The specimen sequenced was naive CD4+ T cells from blood. V and J are TRBV7-2 and TRBJ2-3; 7 positions agree with TRBD2. This TCR came from a man aged 25-45 years in good health. This CDR3 reads CASSPRHRTQRGTQYF. The CDR3 bases are TGTGCCAGCAGCCCCCGCCACAGGACCCAGCGGGGTACGCAGTATTTT.